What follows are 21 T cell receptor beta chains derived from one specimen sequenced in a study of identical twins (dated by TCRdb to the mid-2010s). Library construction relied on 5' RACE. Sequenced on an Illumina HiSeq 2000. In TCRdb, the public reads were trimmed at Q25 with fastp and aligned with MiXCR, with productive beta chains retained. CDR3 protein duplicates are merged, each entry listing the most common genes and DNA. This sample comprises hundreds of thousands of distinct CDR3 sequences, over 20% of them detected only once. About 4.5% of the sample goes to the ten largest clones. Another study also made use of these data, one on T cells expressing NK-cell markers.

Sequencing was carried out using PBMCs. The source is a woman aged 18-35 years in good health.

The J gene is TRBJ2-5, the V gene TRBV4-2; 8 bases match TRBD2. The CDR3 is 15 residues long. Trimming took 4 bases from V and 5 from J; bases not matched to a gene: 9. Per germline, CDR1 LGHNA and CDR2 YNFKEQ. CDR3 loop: CASSRDGGAGETQYF. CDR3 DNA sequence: TGTGCCAGCAGCCGAGACGGGGGGGCGGGTGAGACCCAGTACTTC.

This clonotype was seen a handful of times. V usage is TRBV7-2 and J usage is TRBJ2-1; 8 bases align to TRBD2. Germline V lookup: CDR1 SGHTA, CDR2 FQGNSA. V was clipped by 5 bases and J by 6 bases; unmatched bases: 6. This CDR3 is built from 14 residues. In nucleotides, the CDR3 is TGTGCCAGCAGCAAAACAAGCGGGGGCAATGAGCAGTTCTTC. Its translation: CASSKTSGGNEQFF.

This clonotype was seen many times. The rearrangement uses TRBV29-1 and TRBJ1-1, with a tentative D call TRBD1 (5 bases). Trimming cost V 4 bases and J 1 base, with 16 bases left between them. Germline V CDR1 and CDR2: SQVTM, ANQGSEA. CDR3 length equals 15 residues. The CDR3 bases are TGCAGCGTTGGGGGACTGATTGACAGGAACACTGAAGCTTTCTTT. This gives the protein CSVGGLIDRNTEAFF.

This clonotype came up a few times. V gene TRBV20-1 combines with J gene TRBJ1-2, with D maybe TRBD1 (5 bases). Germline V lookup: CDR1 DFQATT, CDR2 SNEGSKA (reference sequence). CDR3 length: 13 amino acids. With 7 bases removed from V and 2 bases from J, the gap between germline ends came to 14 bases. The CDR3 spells CSGGEGLNYGYTF. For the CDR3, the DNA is TGCAGTGGGGGGGAAGGACTCAACTATGGCTACACCTTC.

The CDR3 DNA reads as TGTGCCAGCAGCGTAGTGCCGGACAGATACAATGAGCAGTTCTTC. Protein product: CASSVVPDRYNEQFF. The chain joins TRBV9 to TRBJ2-1; tentatively, D is TRBD1 (6 bases). This CDR3 contains 15 residues. The V and J ends lost 0 bases and 4 bases respectively, with 11 bases between them. Germline-derived CDR1 and CDR2 are SGDLS and YYNGEE.

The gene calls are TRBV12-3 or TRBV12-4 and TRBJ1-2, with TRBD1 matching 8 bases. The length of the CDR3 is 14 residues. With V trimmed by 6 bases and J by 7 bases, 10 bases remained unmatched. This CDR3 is CASSARQGSGGYTF. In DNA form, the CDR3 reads TGTGCCAGCAGCGCCCGACAGGGGAGCGGTGGCTACACCTTC.

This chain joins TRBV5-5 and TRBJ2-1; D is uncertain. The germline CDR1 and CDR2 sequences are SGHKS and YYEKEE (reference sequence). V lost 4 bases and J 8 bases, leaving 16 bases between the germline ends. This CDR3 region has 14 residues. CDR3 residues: CASSRDTEVYEQFF. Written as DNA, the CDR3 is TGTGCCAGCAGCCGTGACACCGAGGTCTATGAGCAGTTCTTC.

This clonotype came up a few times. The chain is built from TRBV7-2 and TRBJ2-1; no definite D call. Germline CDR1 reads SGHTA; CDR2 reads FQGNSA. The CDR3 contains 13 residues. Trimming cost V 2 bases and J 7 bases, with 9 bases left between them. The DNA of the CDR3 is TGTGCCAGCAGCTTAACTAATCAGAATGAGCAGTTCTTC. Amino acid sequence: CASSLTNQNEQFF. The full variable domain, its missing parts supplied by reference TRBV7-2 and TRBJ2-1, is GAGVSQSPSNKVTEKGKDVELRCDPISGHTALYWYRQSLGQGLEFLIYFQGNSAPDKSGLPSDRFSAERTGGSVSTLTIQRTQQEDSAVYLCASSLTNQNEQFFGPGTRLTVL.

The CDR3 nucleotides are TGCGCCAGCAGCCAAGCGATGATAAGACAGGGGCACTATGGCTACACCTTC. As protein: CASSQAMIRQGHYGYTF. The rearrangement uses TRBV4-3 and TRBJ1-2, with TRBD1 matching over 8 bases. The CDR3 runs 17 residues. Looked up from germline, CDR1 is LGHNA and CDR2 is YSLEER. V lost 1 base to trimming and J lost 3 bases; unmatched junction nucleotides: 10.

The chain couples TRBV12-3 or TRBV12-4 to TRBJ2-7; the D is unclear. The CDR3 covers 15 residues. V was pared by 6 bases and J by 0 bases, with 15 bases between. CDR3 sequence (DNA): TGTGCCAGCAGCCTCCTTGCCTCCTCCTCCTACGAGCAGTACTTC. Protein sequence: CASSLLASSSYEQYF.

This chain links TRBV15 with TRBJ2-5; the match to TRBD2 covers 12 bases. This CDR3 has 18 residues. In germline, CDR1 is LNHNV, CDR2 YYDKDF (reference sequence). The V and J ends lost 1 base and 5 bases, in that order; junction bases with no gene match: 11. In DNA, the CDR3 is TGTGCCACCAGCAGAGTTTATCTAGCGGGGGGGCATTTGGAGACCCAGTACTTC. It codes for CATSRVYLAGGHLETQYF.

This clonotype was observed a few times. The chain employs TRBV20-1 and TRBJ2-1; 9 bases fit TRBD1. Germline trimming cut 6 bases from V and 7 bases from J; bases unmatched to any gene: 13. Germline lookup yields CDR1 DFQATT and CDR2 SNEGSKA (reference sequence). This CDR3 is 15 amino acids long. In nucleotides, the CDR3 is TGCAGTGCAGTGCTAGGACAGGGGATCGGGAATGAGCAGTTCTTC. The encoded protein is CSAVLGQGIGNEQFF.

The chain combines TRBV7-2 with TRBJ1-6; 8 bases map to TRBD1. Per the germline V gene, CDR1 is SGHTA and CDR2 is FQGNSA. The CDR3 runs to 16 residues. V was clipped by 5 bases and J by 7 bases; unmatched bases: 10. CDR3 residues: CASSLGATGVNSPLHF. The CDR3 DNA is TGTGCCAGCAGCCTGGGGGCGACAGGGGTGAATTCACCCCTCCACTTT.

The CDR3 region has the DNA TGTGCCAGCAGGATAGGACAGAACAATGAGCAGTTCTTC. This codes for CASRIGQNNEQFF. This chain links TRBV6-1 with TRBJ2-1; D possibly corresponds to TRBD1 (6 bases). V shed 6 bases and J shed 5 bases, with 11 bases lying between them. This CDR3 contains 13 residues. Germline assignment: CDR1 MNHNS and CDR2 SASEGT.

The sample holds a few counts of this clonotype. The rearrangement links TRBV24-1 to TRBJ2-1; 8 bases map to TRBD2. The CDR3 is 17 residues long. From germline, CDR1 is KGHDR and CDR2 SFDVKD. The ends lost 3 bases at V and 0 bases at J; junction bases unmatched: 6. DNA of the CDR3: TGTGCCACCAGTGATCGCGCCGGGACTAGCTCCTACAATGAGCAGTTCTTC. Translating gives CATSDRAGTSSYNEQFF.

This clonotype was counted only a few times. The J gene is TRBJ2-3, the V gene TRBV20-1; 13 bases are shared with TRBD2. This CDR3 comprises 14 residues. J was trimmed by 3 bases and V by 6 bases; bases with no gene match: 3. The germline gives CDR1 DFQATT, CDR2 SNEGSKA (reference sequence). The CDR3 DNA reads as TGCAGTGCCACTAGCGGGGGGGGGACAGATACGCAGTATTTT. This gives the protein CSATSGGGTDTQYF.

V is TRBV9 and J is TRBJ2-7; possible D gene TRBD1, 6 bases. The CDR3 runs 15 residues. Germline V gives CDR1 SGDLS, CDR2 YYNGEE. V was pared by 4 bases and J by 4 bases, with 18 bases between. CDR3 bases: TGTGCCAGCAGCCCCCGTACAGGGCAAGCATACGAGCAGTACTTC. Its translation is CASSPRTGQAYEQYF. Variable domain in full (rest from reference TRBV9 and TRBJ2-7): DSGVTQTPKHLITATGQRVTLRCSPRSGDLSVYWYQQSLDQGLQFLIQYYNGEERAKGNILERFSAQQFPDLHSELNLSSLELGDSALYFCASSPRTGQAYEQYFGPGTRLTVT.

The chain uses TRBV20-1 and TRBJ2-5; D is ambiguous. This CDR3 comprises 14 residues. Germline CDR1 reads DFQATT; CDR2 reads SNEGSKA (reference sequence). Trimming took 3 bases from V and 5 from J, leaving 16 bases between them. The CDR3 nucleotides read TGCAGTGCTAGTTTGGGCCTCCGTGTGGAGACCCAGTACTTC. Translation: CSASLGLRVETQYF.

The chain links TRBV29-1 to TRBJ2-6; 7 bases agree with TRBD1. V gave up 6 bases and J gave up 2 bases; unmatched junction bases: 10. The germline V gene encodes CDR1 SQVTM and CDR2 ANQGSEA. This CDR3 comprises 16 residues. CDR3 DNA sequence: TGCAGCGTAAAACAGGGGTTCGAGGCTGGGGCCAACGTCCTGACTTTC. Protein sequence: CSVKQGFEAGANVLTF.

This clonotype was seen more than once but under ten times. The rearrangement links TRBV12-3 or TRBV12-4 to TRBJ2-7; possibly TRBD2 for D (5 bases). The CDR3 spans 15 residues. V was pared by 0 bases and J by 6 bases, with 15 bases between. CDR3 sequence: CASSLALAYSGEQYF. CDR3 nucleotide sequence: TGTGCCAGCAGTTTAGCGCTGGCCTACAGCGGCGAGCAGTACTTC.

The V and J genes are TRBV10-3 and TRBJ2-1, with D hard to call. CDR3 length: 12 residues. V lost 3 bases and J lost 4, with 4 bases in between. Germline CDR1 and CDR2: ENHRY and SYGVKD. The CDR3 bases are TGTGCCATCAGTGACCAGTACAATGAGCAGTTCTTC. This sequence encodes CAISDQYNEQFF.